This T cell receptor (beta chain) was sequenced in a study of identical twins. Template switching, a step in the protocol, added a universal primer site, and cDNA carried unique molecular identifiers. TCRdb reprocessed the 5' RACE reads via MiXCR and lists one record per CDR3 protein. The sample lists some 100,000 distinct CDR3 sequences, 5.9% occurring once. V was trimmed by 9 bases and J by 5 bases, leaving 13 bases between them. The CDR3 totals 13 residues. CDR1 and CDR2 from the germline V gene are LNHNV and YYDKDF (reference sequence). This clonotype was seen at least ten times. The rearrangement links TRBV15 to TRBJ2-2; a weak D match, TRBD1 (5 bases). This clonotype was sampled from a woman in her forties or fifties in good health. The sequencing input was memory T cells sorted from blood. The CDR3 nucleotides are TGTGCCACGGCGAAGGGGATTACCGGGGAGCTGTTTTTT. This codes for CATAKGITGELFF.